Following are 13 T cell receptor beta chains from one sample sequenced in a study of blood T cells in healthy people across ages. Using a J-beta primer mix together with a sample-barcoded 5' primer, a second PCR was run for about 6 to 11 cycles. TCRdb redid the calling of the 5' RACE reads with MiXCR, one entry per CDR3 protein. The table shows approximately 880,000 distinct CDR3 sequences, with roughly 48% occurring only once. The source material was blood. The receptors shown here come from a man younger than 45 in good health.

This clonotype was observed a handful of times. The rearrangement joins TRBV7-2 to TRBJ2-3; TRBD1 aligns across 7 bases. With V trimmed by 2 bases and J by 4 bases, 6 bases remained unmatched. This CDR3 has 15 residues. CDR1 is SGHTA, CDR2 FQGNSA, per germline. The CDR3 protein is CASSLSAGGPDTQYF. DNA for the CDR3: TGTGCCAGCAGCTTATCGGCAGGGGGACCAGATACGCAGTATTTT.

This chain uses TRBV7-9 with TRBJ1-1, with D possibly TRBD1 on 6 matching bases. V lost 5 bases and J lost 7, with 20 bases in between. The CDR3 consists of 15 residues. CDR1 is SEHNR, CDR2 FQNEAQ, per germline (reference sequence). CDR3: CASSDVTGKLDEAFF. In DNA, the CDR3 is TGTGCCAGCAGCGACGTAACAGGGAAATTGGATGAAGCTTTCTTT.

This clonotype was seen a few times. This chain uses TRBV27 with TRBJ2-3, with TRBD2 matching over 7 bases. The ends lost 7 bases at V and 2 bases at J; junction bases unmatched: 9. Germline V gene data show CDR1 as MNHEY and CDR2 as SMNVEV (reference sequence). The CDR3 spans 15 residues. The CDR3 nucleotides are TGTGCCAGCAACTATCTCCGGGGGGACACAGATACGCAGTATTTT. This gives the protein CASNYLRGDTDTQYF.

CDR3 sequence (DNA): TGCAGTGCTCTACCGGGACAGGGGTATGAAAAACTGTTTTTT. Its protein is CSALPGQGYEKLFF. V usage is TRBV20-1 and J usage is TRBJ1-4; 10 bases align to TRBD1. In germline, CDR1 is DFQATT, CDR2 SNEGSKA (reference sequence). The CDR3 is 14 residues long. The trim removed 5 bases at V and 6 bases at J, leaving 6 bases unmatched.

In its sample, this clonotype was seen once. The chain uses TRBV5-1 and TRBJ1-2, with 10 bases matching TRBD1. The germline V gene has CDR1 SGHRS and CDR2 YFSETQ. The trim removed 0 bases at V and 6 bases at J, leaving 5 bases unmatched. This CDR3 is 15 amino acids long. CDR3 sequence: CASSLGGTGADGYTF. The CDR3 nucleotides are TGCGCCAGCAGCTTGGGCGGGACAGGGGCAGATGGCTACACCTTC. The full variable domain, completed using reference TRBV5-1 and TRBJ1-2, is KAGVTQTPRYLIKTRGQQVTLSCSPISGHRSVSWYQQTPGQGLQFLFEYFSETQRNKGNFPGRFSGRQFSNSRSEMNVSTLELGDSALYLCASSLGGTGADGYTFGSGTRLTVV.

In its sample, this clonotype was seen a few times. The J gene is TRBJ2-1, the V gene TRBV12-3 or TRBV12-4, with D possibly being TRBD2 (6 bases). V lost 5 bases, J lost 5 bases, and 16 bases lay in between. CDR3 length equals 15 residues. CDR3 amino acids: CASSLGLPPHNEQFF. In DNA, the CDR3 is TGTGCCAGCAGTCTGGGACTTCCGCCCCACAATGAGCAGTTCTTC.

The rearrangement uses TRBV5-6 and TRBJ1-1; TRBD1 matches at 7 bases. The CDR3 spans 14 residues. The trim removed 4 bases at V and 4 bases at J, leaving 7 bases unmatched. Germline CDR1 reads SGHDT; CDR2 reads YYEEEE. CDR3 sequence reads: CASSVQGVSTEAFF. In nucleotides, the CDR3 is TGTGCCAGCAGCGTGCAGGGGGTGAGCACTGAAGCTTTCTTT.

The chain employs TRBV5-1 and TRBJ2-3, with 8 nucleotides matching TRBD1. Germline loops: CDR1 SGHRS, CDR2 YFSETQ. This CDR3 is built from 13 residues. The junction had 4 bases not matched to a gene; V was cut back by 4 bases and J by 6 bases. CDR3 in DNA: TGCGCCAGCAGCCCCAGGGACAGGGATACGCAGTATTTT. Its translation: CASSPRDRDTQYF.

This clonotype was observed a handful of times. The chain couples TRBV27 to TRBJ2-7, with 7 nucleotides matching TRBD1. The CDR3 contains 15 residues. With V trimmed by 5 bases and J by 0 bases, 7 bases remained unmatched. Per the germline V gene, CDR1 is MNHEY and CDR2 is SMNVEV (reference sequence). The CDR3 sequence: CASSEQGPSSYEQYF. As DNA, the CDR3 is TGTGCCAGCAGTGAACAGGGGCCGAGCTCCTACGAGCAGTACTTC.

Note on this clonotype: A junction end diverges from the germline sequence, so it may reflect a read error. The rearrangement links TRBV7-3 to TRBJ2-1; D is unclear. CDR1 is SGHTA and CDR2 is FQGTGA in the germline V gene. The CDR3 spans 12 residues. The CDR3 DNA reads as TGTTCCAGCAGCTCCCAATTCAATGAGCAGTTCTTC. Translation: CSSSSQFNEQFF.

V is TRBV25-1 and J is TRBJ1-2, with 8 bases matching TRBD1. CDR1 is MGHDK and CDR2 is SYGVNS in the germline V gene. V dropped 1 base and J dropped 8; count of bases not matched to a gene: 6. The CDR3 runs 14 residues. In DNA, the CDR3 is TGTGCCAGCAGTGAATGGTCAGGGGGCGACGGCTACACCTTC. This encodes CASSEWSGGDGYTF.

Only a few counts were recorded for this clonotype. The CDR3 sequence is CASSLGDGFYNEQFF. The DNA of the CDR3 is TGCGCCAGCAGCTTGGGGGACGGATTCTACAATGAGCAGTTCTTC. The genes are TRBV5-1 and TRBJ2-1; tentatively, D is TRBD1 or TRBD2 (5 bases each). The germline CDR1 and CDR2 sequences are SGHRS and YFSETQ. V lost 0 bases to trimming and J lost 3 bases, with 10 bases between them. The CDR3 extends over 15 amino acids.

The genes are TRBV7-9 and TRBJ2-1; 7 bases map to TRBD2. The germline V gene encodes CDR1 SEHNR and CDR2 FQNEAQ (reference sequence). Losses at the gene ends were 5 bases for V and 4 bases for J; bases not matched to a gene: 8. This CDR3 has 15 residues. CDR3 loop: CASSIRAGEYNEQFF. CDR3 bases: TGTGCCAGCAGCATTCGGGCGGGAGAATACAATGAGCAGTTCTTC.